One sample yielded the 5 T cell receptor beta chains listed below, sequenced in a study of T cell repertoires in cytomegalovirus infection. These receptors have no known antigen. TCRdb passed the reads through MiXCR, listing each CDR3 protein once. Of fewer than 900,000 distinct CDR3 sequences listed, around 29% were seen once; the top ten hold about 12%. Sequencing was performed on cultured CD8+ T cells from PBMCs, taken from culture after CMV antigen stimulation. The receptors here all came from a human donor in good health (CMV status not recorded). Some clones in this sample may be carry-over from other donors' samples.

This clonotype was seen a single time. This chain links TRBV28 with TRBJ2-3; D unresolved. Deletions cut 10 bases from V and 0 bases from J, with 17 bases between. CDR1 and CDR2 (germline): MDHEN, SYDVKM. CDR3 size: 15 residues. CDR3 sequence reads: CATKKWDSSTDTQYF. CDR3 in DNA: TGTGCCACTAAAAAGTGGGATTCTAGCACAGATACGCAGTATTTT.

The V and J genes are TRBV29-1 and TRBJ1-1, with 10 positions matching TRBD1. CDR3 length: 14 residues. V lost 6 bases, J lost 0 bases, and 4 bases stayed unmatched. The V gene's germline CDR1 is SQVTM and CDR2 ANQGSEA. The CDR3 sequence is CSVRQGALNTEAFF. The CDR3 nucleotides are TGCAGCGTAAGACAGGGGGCCTTGAACACTGAAGCTTTCTTT.

The chain is built from TRBV2 and TRBJ2-2, with D possibly TRBD1 on 5 matching bases. Looked up from germline, CDR1 is SNHLY and CDR2 is FYNNEI. This CDR3 has 10 amino acids. V lost 9 bases and J lost 9, with 8 bases in between. CDR3 nucleotides: TGTGCCAGTCAGGGTCGGGAGCTGTTTTTT. Translated, it gives CASQGRELFF.

Many counts were recorded for this clonotype. The V and J genes are TRBV27 and TRBJ1-1; D may be TRBD1 (6 bases). The CDR3 has 15 residues. V dropped 6 bases and J dropped 2 bases, with 16 bases sitting between them. Germline V CDR1 and CDR2: MNHEY, SMNVEV (reference sequence). The CDR3 is CASSPRTGGNTEAFF. Here the CDR3 DNA reads TGTGCCAGCAGCCCCAGGACGGGGGGCAACACTGAAGCTTTCTTT.

The chain links TRBV6-1 to TRBJ2-5; 9 positions match TRBD2. J lost 4 bases, V lost 5 bases, and 5 bases had no gene match. The CDR3 runs 14 residues. Germline V lookup: CDR1 MNHNS, CDR2 SASEGT. CDR3 DNA sequence: TGTGCCAGCAGTTATGTTAGCGGGGGAGAGACCCAGTACTTC. It specifies CASSYVSGGETQYF.